The rows below give T cell receptor beta chains drawn from one sample of a study of PD-L1 blockade in urothelial cancer. Profiling relied on immunoSEQ multiplex PCR, and the TCRdb table lists in-frame clones only, not all of them. The sample consists of under 100,000 clones, almost 90% of them appearing once. The starting material was PBMCs, obtained around atezolizumab (anti-PD-L1) treatment. Receptors originate from a man aged 60 to 69 with urothelial cancer. CDR3s include the opening cysteine and the closing phenylalanine or tryptophan. The D gene is left open where the match is weak. Part of the rows lack a size; the others show once, few, many or a class for expanded clones.

>TRBD2|TRBJ2-3|TRBV30|-
TGTGCCTGGAGTGTCACTAGCGGGGGCACAGATACGCAGTATTTT
CAWSVTSGGTDTQYF
>-|TRBJ1-1|TRBV9|few
TGTGCCAGCAGACAGGGCATGGGGGGGACTGAAGCTTTCTTT
CASRQGMGGTEAFF
>TRBD2|TRBJ2-1|TRBV7-2|once
TGTGCCAGCAGCTCCACTAGCGGGGGGGCGTATGAGCAGTTCTTC
CASSSTSGGAYEQFF
>TRBD2|TRBJ2-5|TRBV7-2|-
TGTGCCAGCAGCTTAGACGCTAGCGGGGGGGTTGGGGAGACCCAGTACTTC
CASSLDASGGVGETQYF
>-|TRBJ2-1|TRBV4-1|few
TGCGCCAGCAGCCAAAAGTACCGGGACTTCGAGGCCTACAATGAGCAGTTCTTC
CASSQKYRDFEAYNEQFF
>-|TRBJ1-4|TRBV5-1|-
TGCGCCAGCAGCTACGGTACAGGGTTTGCTAATGAAAAACTGTTTTTT
CASSYGTGFANEKLFF
>TRBD1|TRBJ2-2|TRBV7-9|-
TGTGCCAGCCGTAGCAGGGGGACCGGGGAGCTGTTTTTT
CASRSRGTGELFF
>-|TRBJ1-4|TRBV30|-
TGTGCCTGGAGTGTACTTATGACAGGAGAAAAACTGTTTTTT
CAWSVLMTGEKLFF
>TRBD1|TRBJ1-2|TRBV4-3|-
TGCGCCAGCAGCCAAGAGGGACAGGGCGCTGGAGGCTACACCTTC
CASSQEGQGAGGYTF
>-|TRBJ2-3|TRBV5-4|-
TGTGCCAGCAGCCCGGGCTGGGGGGTTAGGACAGATACGCAGTATTTT
CASSPGWGVRTDTQYF
>TRBD1|TRBJ2-7|TRBV6-6|-
TGTGCCAGCAGCCCGACAGGGGGCGTCTACGAGCAGTACTTC
CASSPTGGVYEQYF
>-|TRBJ2-1|TRBV11-2|once
TGTGCCAGCAGCCTCCCCGGGGGGCTTTCAAATGAGCAGTTCTTC
CASSLPGGLSNEQFF
>-|TRBJ2-7|TRBV7-9|-
TGTGCCAGCAGCTTAGCTCAGGGGCAGGGCTACGAGCAGTACTTC
CASSLAQGQGYEQYF
>TRBD1|TRBJ1-1|TRBV30|-
TGTGCCTGGAGTGTATCGGGACAGCGTCGTCGGGCTTTCTTT
CAWSVSGQRRRAFF
>TRBD1|TRBJ1-2|TRBV7-3|-
TGTGCCAGCAGCTTATCCCCAGGGGGCGGGGGTTTGAATGGCTACACCTTC
CASSLSPGGGGLNGYTF
>-|TRBJ1-2|TRBV12-5|-
TGTGCTAGTGGACCCGACAGAGATGGCTACACCTTC
CASGPDRDGYTF
>TRBD2|TRBJ2-3|TRBV2|-
TGTGCCAGCAGTGAACTAGCGGGAGATCTAAGTACGCAGTATTTT
CASSELAGDLSTQYF
>-|TRBJ1-1|TRBV7-9|-
TGTGCCAGCAGCACGATGGGGGGGCAGAACACTGAAGCTTTCTTT
CASSTMGGQNTEAFF
>-|TRBJ2-5|TRBV29-1|-
TGCAGCGCTTCTGGACTCCAAGAGACCCAGTACTTC
CSASGLQETQYF
>-|TRBJ1-4|TRBV4-3|-
TGCGCCAGCAGCCAAGATTTGACGGGAAATAATGAAAAACTGTTTTTT
CASSQDLTGNNEKLFF
>TRBD1|TRBJ2-7|TRBV4-2|-
TGTGCCAGCAGCCAAGGGGACAGGGGCTACGAGCAGTACTTC
CASSQGDRGYEQYF
>TRBD1|TRBJ2-1|TRBV5-1|-
TGCGCCAGCGCACCTCTAGGACAGGGGATCAATGAGCAGTTCTTC
CASAPLGQGINEQFF
>TRBD1|TRBJ1-3|TRBV30|-
TGTGCCTGGAGACGGACAGGGCTGGGAAACACCATATATTTT
CAWRRTGLGNTIYF
>TRBD1|TRBJ1-1|TRBV9|-
TGTGCCAGCAGCGTAGTGACAGGGGGCGCTACGGTCACTGAAGCTTTCTTT
CASSVVTGGATVTEAFF
>TRBD1|TRBJ2-7|TRBV27|-
TGTGCCAGCAGACTCGGACAGGGAGCCTCCTACGAGCAGTACTTC
CASRLGQGASYEQYF
>TRBD1|TRBJ2-5|TRBV5-6|-
TGTGCCAGCAGTTCGGCCCGGACAGGGGAAGAGACCCAGTACTTC
CASSSARTGEETQYF
>TRBD1|TRBJ1-1|TRBV27|-
TGTGCCAGCAGTATAACGACAGGGGGCACCACTGAAGCTTTCTTT
CASSITTGGTTEAFF
>-|TRBJ1-2|TRBV4-3|-
TGCGCCAGCAGCCAAGATCGAGCAGGGAGCTACACCTTC
CASSQDRAGSYTF
>-|TRBJ1-1|TRBV5-5|-
TGTGCCAGCAGCTTGGGTTTTACAGGGTCGAACACTGAAGCTTTCTTT
CASSLGFTGSNTEAFF
>TRBD2|TRBJ2-5|TRBV7-6|-
TGTGCCAGCAGCCGTGGACTAGCGTCAGGGGAGACCCAGTACTTC
CASSRGLASGETQYF
>-|TRBJ2-5|TRBV28|-
TGTGCCAGCAGTCCCGGTGGGGGCACTGCTAGAGAGACCCAGTACTTC
CASSPGGGTARETQYF
>-|TRBJ2-7|TRBV5-4|-
TGTGCCAGCAGGGACTGGACAGAGCCCTACGAGCAGTACTTC
CASRDWTEPYEQYF
>TRBD2|TRBJ2-7|TRBV10-1|-
TGCGCCAGCAGGGAACTGGGACTAGCGGGAGGCGCGCAGTACTTC
CASRELGLAGGAQYF
>TRBD1|TRBJ2-1|TRBV10-1|few
TGCGCCAGCAGTGCCGGGACAGTGGACTACAATGAGCAGTTCTTC
CASSAGTVDYNEQFF
>TRBD1|TRBJ1-1|TRBV30|once
TGTGCCTGGGAACAGGGGGGGAACACTGAAGCTTTCTTT
CAWEQGGNTEAFF
>TRBD2|TRBJ2-7|TRBV27|-
TGTGCCAGCAGTTCTAGCGGGGGGGGTTACGAGCAGTACTTC
CASSSSGGGYEQYF
>TRBD2|TRBJ2-3|TRBV7-9|-
TGTGCCAGCAGCCCCTGGTCTAGCGGACGCACAGATACGCAGTATTTT
CASSPWSSGRTDTQYF
>-|TRBJ1-2|TRBV5-1|few
TGCGCCAGCAGCTTGGTCCTGACGGGAGACTATGGCTACACCTTC
CASSLVLTGDYGYTF
>-|TRBJ1-5|TRBV5-6|-
TGTGCCAGCAGCTTGGAGATCAGATCCTTGTACAATCAGCCCCAGCATTTT
CASSLEIRSLYNQPQHF
>TRBD1|TRBJ1-2|TRBV5-4|few
TGTGCCAGCGGTACAGGGGGCGCAGGAGGCTACACCTTC
CASGTGGAGGYTF
>TRBD1|TRBJ1-1|TRBV19|-
TGTGCCAGTAGTATAGCCTTACAGGGGGCGCGGGAGACTGAAGCTTTCTTT
CASSIALQGARETEAFF
>TRBD2|TRBJ2-1|TRBV7-2|-
TGTGCCAGCAGCTTAGATGGGGGGGCCTACAATGAGCAGTTCTTC
CASSLDGGAYNEQFF
>-|TRBJ2-7|TRBV11-2|-
TGTGCCAGCAGCTTTGTAGCGGCTTCCTACGAGCAGTACTTC
CASSFVAASYEQYF
>-|TRBJ2-3|TRBV5-1|-
TGCGCCAGCAGCTTGGCTGATCTAAGCACAGATACGCAGTATTTT
CASSLADLSTDTQYF
>-|TRBJ2-7|TRBV2|-
TGTGCCAGCAACCTAAACGCGGAACTGGACGAGCAGTACTTC
CASNLNAELDEQYF
>TRBD1|TRBJ2-3|TRBV28|-
TGTGCCAGCAGTAAAACCGGGACAGGGGTCCCAGATACGCAGTATTTT
CASSKTGTGVPDTQYF
>-|TRBJ1-5|TRBV21-1|-
TGTGCCAGCAGCGAGACCCCCGGGGGAGCTCGGTTCCCCCGTAGCAATCAGCCCCAGCATTTT
CASSETPGGARFPRSNQPQHF
>TRBD1|TRBJ1-1|TRBV5-1|few
TGCGCCAGCAGCGCGGGGACAGGGGGGGGCACTGAAGCTTTCTTT
CASSAGTGGGTEAFF
>-|TRBJ2-5|TRBV19|-
TGTGCCAGTAGGGAGACTAGATCGAACCGATGGTACCAAGAGACCCAGTACTTC
CASRETRSNRWYQETQYF
>-|TRBJ1-2|TRBV5-4|-
TGTGCCAGCAGTACCCGCGGGGGGGGCTCCTATGGCTACACCTTC
CASSTRGGGSYGYTF
>-|TRBJ1-4|TRBV7-6|-
TGTGCCAGCAGCTTGGGGTCTACAGGGAATGAAAAACTGTTTTTT
CASSLGSTGNEKLFF
>-|TRBJ2-1|TRBV10-2|-
TGCGCCAGTTCGACACTAGCCTACAATGAGCAGTTCTTC
CASSTLAYNEQFF
>-|TRBJ2-5|TRBV6-6|-
TGTGCCAGCAGTTCCCATGACCTCAGGGGGACCCAGTACTTC
CASSSHDLRGTQYF
>-|TRBJ1-6|TRBV9|few
TGTGCCAGCAGCGTAGAGCATAATTCACCCCTCCACTTT
CASSVEHNSPLHF
>TRBD2|TRBJ2-7|TRBV30|-
TGTGCCTGGAGTCTGGCCGGACTAGGCGACGAGCAGTACTTC
CAWSLAGLGDEQYF
>-|TRBJ1-3|TRBV7-9|-
TGTGCCAGCAGCTTAGGGGACTCAGCGGGGGACACCATATATTTT
CASSLGDSAGDTIYF
>TRBD1|TRBJ2-5|TRBV30|-
TGTGCCTGGGACACACAGGGGGCGGGGGAGACCCAGTACTTC
CAWDTQGAGETQYF
>-|TRBJ1-3|TRBV30|-
TGTGCCTGGTCAGGACAGTCAGGAAACACCATATATTTT
CAWSGQSGNTIYF
>TRBD2|TRBJ2-1|TRBV19|-
TGTGCCAGTAGTAGGTACGGGGGGGTTGTGGGTGAGCAGTTCTTC
CASSRYGGVVGEQFF